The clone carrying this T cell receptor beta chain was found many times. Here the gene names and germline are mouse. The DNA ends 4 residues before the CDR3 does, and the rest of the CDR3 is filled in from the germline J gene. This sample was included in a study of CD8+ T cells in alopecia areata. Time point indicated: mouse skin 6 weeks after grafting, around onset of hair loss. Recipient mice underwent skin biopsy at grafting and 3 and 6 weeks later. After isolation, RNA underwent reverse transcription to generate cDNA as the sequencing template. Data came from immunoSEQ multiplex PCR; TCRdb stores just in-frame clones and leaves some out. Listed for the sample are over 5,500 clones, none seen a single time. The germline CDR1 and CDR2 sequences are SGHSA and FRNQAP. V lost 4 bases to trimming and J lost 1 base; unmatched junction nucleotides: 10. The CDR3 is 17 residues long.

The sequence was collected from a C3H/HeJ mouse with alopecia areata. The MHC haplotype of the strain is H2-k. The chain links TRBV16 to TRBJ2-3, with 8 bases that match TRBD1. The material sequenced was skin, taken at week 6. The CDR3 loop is CASSSNRDRIGAETLYF. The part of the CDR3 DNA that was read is TGTGCAAGCAGCTCTAACCGGGACAGGATAGGTGCAGAA.